What follows is one T cell receptor (beta chain) and its context. In the source study's methods: Reference gene primer amplification gave nucleated cell count estimates. Here immunoSEQ multiplex PCR was the method, and the copy in TCRdb shows in-frame clones only, minus some. V, J and clone size are those of that table, while D and trimming were read from the DNA. The sample has approximately 77,000 clones, 80% to 90% seen once; the top ten hold 18%. The sample originates from a study of blood T cell repertoires in COVID-19. Overall study: The United States, Italy and Spain supplied acute and convalescent COVID-19 samples.

V was shortened by 2 bases and J by 7 bases, with 8 bases between the two germline ends. CDR1 and CDR2 (germline): MNHEY, SVGAGI. The CDR3 covers 12 residues. The sequenced sample consisted of peripheral blood. This rearrangement joins TRBV6-5 to TRBJ1-1, with D possibly TRBD1 on 6 matching bases. This sequence originates from a woman aged 55-70 years with acute or convalescent COVID-19. For the CDR3, the DNA is TGTGCCAGCAGTTACAGGGGGGGTGAAGCTTTCTTT. Residues: CASSYRGGEAFF.